This T cell receptor beta chain was documented in a study of cytomegalovirus exposure and HLA in healthy donors. Study-wide points: The majority of CMV-associated TCR beta chains were reported as apparently HLA-restricted in a later analysis. Trimming of TCR beta V- and J-genes showed a link, identified in a later analysis, to a missense DCLRE1C variant.

The PCR contained 60 Vbeta and 13 Jbeta primers. TCRdb's table, derived via immunoSEQ multiplex PCR, lists solely in-frame clones and lacks some. Among 100,000 to 130,000 clones, 81% were seen once, and the ten largest hold around 2.3%. Whereas donors were nominally healthy upon sampling, unrecorded immune exposures were probable. Germline loops: CDR1 GTSNPN, CDR2 SVGIG (reference sequence). The CDR3 has 13 residues. V lost 1 base and J lost 2, with 8 bases in between. On this clone: No antigen is known for it.

Material: PBMCs. The rearrangement links TRBV30 to TRBJ1-1; possible D gene TRBD1, 5 bases. The receptor was isolated from a man aged 30-40 years in good health and CMV-seronegative. The CDR3 spells CAWSEGLNTEAFF. In DNA, the CDR3 is TGTGCCTGGAGTGAGGGGCTTAACACTGAAGCTTTCTTT.